The 32 T cell receptor beta chains listed next were all sequenced from one sample in a study of T cells in Graves' hyperthyroidism and ophthalmopathy. The source material, RNA transcripts, was used to amplify TCR beta CDR3 regions. HTBI primers drove first-round RT-PCR of the TCR CDR3. One entry per CDR3 protein, called by TCRdb with MiXCR from the multiplex PCR reads. The sample gives about 700,000 distinct CDR3 sequences, less than 15% of which show up once; roughly a tenth is in the top ten. The sequenced sample was blood. The receptors shown here come from a woman in her late teens or twenties with Graves' hyperthyroidism.

The rearrangement uses TRBV7-8 and TRBJ2-7; 8 nucleotides agree with TRBD1. Germline V gene lookup returns CDR1 SGHVS and CDR2 FQNEAQ. With V trimmed by 0 bases and J by 4 bases, 8 bases remained unmatched. This CDR3 is 16 amino acids long. The CDR3 DNA sequence: TGTGCCAGCAGCTTAGCGTTGCAGGGGGCGCCTTACGAGCAGTACTTC. It specifies CASSLALQGAPYEQYF.

At least ten counts were recorded for this clonotype. V usage is TRBV12-3 or TRBV12-4 and J usage is TRBJ2-7; 11 nucleotides match TRBD2. This CDR3 region has 13 residues. V shed 7 bases, J shed 6 bases, and the junction held 5 bases outside the gene matches. The CDR3 DNA reads as TGTGCCAGCACCACTAGCGGGAGAAGCGAGCAGTACTTC. It specifies CASTTSGRSEQYF.

The chain combines TRBV7-3 with TRBJ2-1; D might be TRBD2 (5 bases). CDR3 size: 15 residues. The V end lost 3 bases, the J end lost 8 bases, and 17 bases lay between the germline ends. Germline lookup yields CDR1 SGHTA and CDR2 FQGTGA. The CDR3 is CASSFPGKGRYEQFF. The CDR3 DNA reads TGTGCCAGCAGCTTTCCCGGGAAGGGTAGGTATGAGCAGTTCTTC.

The rearrangement uses TRBV19 and TRBJ2-1; 7 bases match TRBD1. The germline CDR1 and CDR2 sequences are LNHDA and SQIVND (reference sequence). V lost 2 bases to trimming and J lost 2 bases; unmatched junction nucleotides: 3. This CDR3 contains 15 residues. DNA of the CDR3: TGTGCCAGTAGTATATGGGGGACAGCCTACAATGAGCAGTTCTTC. Residues: CASSIWGTAYNEQFF.

This clonotype showed up many times. The rearrangement joins TRBV20-1 to TRBJ2-7; the D gene could be TRBD1 or TRBD2 (5 bases each). The germline gives CDR1 DFQATT, CDR2 SNEGSKA (reference sequence). This CDR3 has 13 amino acids. V lost 6 bases and J 0 bases, leaving 12 bases between the germline ends. In nucleotides, the CDR3 is TGCAGTGCGAGGGACGGGATCTCCTACGAGCAGTACTTC. It yields the protein CSARDGISYEQYF.

This clonotype was counted many times. The genes are TRBV20-1 and TRBJ2-1; possible D gene TRBD2, 6 bases. This CDR3 region has 14 residues. In germline, CDR1 is DFQATT, CDR2 SNEGSKA (reference sequence). V lost 8 bases to trimming and J lost 5 bases, with 19 bases between them. CDR3 amino acids: CSLLGPGGNNEQFF. CDR3 nucleotides: TGCAGTTTATTGGGGCCTGGAGGGAACAATGAGCAGTTCTTC.

This rearrangement joins TRBV19 to TRBJ2-4; possible D gene TRBD1, 6 bases. CDR3 length: 17 residues. The V end was cut by 5 bases, the J end by 5 bases, with 22 bases between. CDR1 and CDR2 (germline): LNHDA, SQIVND (reference sequence). CDR3 residues: CASSRVQGVVGENIQYF. The CDR3 DNA sequence: TGTGCCAGTAGTCGAGTACAGGGAGTTGTTGGGGAAAACATTCAGTACTTC.

The J gene is TRBJ1-2, the V gene TRBV3-1; perhaps TRBD1 as D (6 bases). V was cut by 8 bases and J by 3 bases, with 16 bases left in between. This CDR3 is built from 14 residues. Germline CDR1 LGHDT, CDR2 YNNKEL (reference sequence). For the CDR3, the DNA is TGTGCCAGCTTCGGGACAAACATGGACTATGGCTACACCTTC. Protein product: CASFGTNMDYGYTF.

This clonotype was found many times. The CDR3 protein is CASSPHAGRYNEQFF. CDR3 DNA: TGTGCCAGCAGTCCTCATGCCGGGAGATACAATGAGCAGTTCTTC. This chain links TRBV28 with TRBJ2-1; D may be TRBD2 (6 bases). This CDR3 region has 15 residues. Germline CDR1 MDHEN, CDR2 SYDVKM. V lost 5 bases and J 4 bases, leaving 15 bases between the germline ends.

V and J are TRBV7-9 and TRBJ1-4; D not certain. CDR1 and CDR2 (germline): SEHNR, FQNEAQ (reference sequence). V lost 1 base to trimming and J lost 12 bases, with 12 bases between them. The CDR3 consists of 13 residues. Written as DNA, the CDR3 is TGTGCCAGCAGCTTAGGTCCCCGGAGCCAACTGTTTTTT. Translating gives CASSLGPRSQLFF.

This clonotype was observed many times. CDR3 DNA sequence: TGTGCCAGCAGCCGACTAGCGGGAGTGTCCGAGCAGTACTTC. This encodes CASSRLAGVSEQYF. The chain has TRBV7-2 and TRBJ2-7; TRBD2 agrees at 12 bases. V shed 5 bases, J shed 6 bases, and the junction held 5 bases outside the gene matches. This CDR3 is 14 amino acids long. Germline V gives CDR1 SGHTA, CDR2 FQGNSA.

This clonotype was observed at least ten times. The chain links TRBV18 to TRBJ2-5; 9 nucleotides match TRBD2. CDR3 length equals 15 residues. V gave up 6 bases and J gave up 3 bases; unmatched junction bases: 8. Germline CDR1 reads KGHSH; CDR2 reads LQKENI. CDR3 DNA: TGTGCCAGCTCCCGAGGCATAGCGGGAGAAGAGACCCAGTACTTC. Amino acid sequence: CASSRGIAGEETQYF. Full variable domain (rest looked up from reference TRBV18 and TRBJ2-5): NAGVMQNPRHLVRRRGQEARLRCSPMKGHSHVYWYRQLPEEGLKFMVYLQKENIIDESGMPKERFSAEFPKEGPSILRIQQVVRGDSAAYFCASSRGIAGEETQYFGPGTRLLVL.

This clonotype occurred many times. The chain recombines TRBV2 with TRBJ1-5; TRBD1 matches at 8 bases. Germline trimming cut 3 bases from V and 5 bases from J; bases unmatched to any gene: 3. CDR1 SNHLY and CDR2 FYNNEI come from the germline V gene. There are 14 residues in the CDR3. CDR3 region: CASSDRGRDQPQHF. The CDR3 DNA follows: TGTGCCAGCAGTGACAGGGGGCGTGATCAGCCCCAGCATTTT. The full variable domain, its missing parts supplied by reference TRBV2 and TRBJ1-5, is EPEVTQTPSHQVTQMGQEVILRCVPISNHLYFYWYRQILGQKVEFLVSFYNNEISEKSEIFDDQFSVERPDGSNFTLKIRSTKLEDSAMYFCASSDRGRDQPQHFGDGTRLSIL.

The chain has TRBV9 and TRBJ2-1; 12 bases map to TRBD2. Germline V lookup: CDR1 SGDLS, CDR2 YYNGEE. The CDR3 runs to 16 residues. The V segment lost 4 bases and the J segment 4 bases; nucleotides outside the gene matches: 6. The CDR3 region is CASSQGTSGFYNEQFF. CDR3 DNA: TGTGCCAGCAGCCAGGGGACTAGCGGGTTTTACAATGAGCAGTTCTTC.

The chain has TRBV12-3 or TRBV12-4 and TRBJ2-2; a weak D match, TRBD2 (5 bases). V was pared by 4 bases and J by 4 bases, with 10 bases between. The CDR3 extends over 14 amino acids. CDR3 protein: CASSSEGSTGELFF. The CDR3 DNA sequence: TGTGCCAGCAGTTCCGAGGGTAGCACCGGGGAGCTGTTTTTT.

Comment on this clonotype: With a much larger clone just one base away, this may be a read error. The chain joins TRBV12-3 or TRBV12-4 to TRBJ2-5; D is undetermined. Near its end, the DNA agrees better with TRBJ2-1, so the J call may be wrong. The CDR3 consists of 13 residues. The CDR3 reads CASSLWIQETQFF. The CDR3 DNA reads TGTGCCAGCAGTTTATGGATTCAAGAGACCCAGTTCTTC.

This rearrangement joins TRBV15 to TRBJ2-3; D gene unclear. Germline lookup yields CDR1 LNHNV and CDR2 YYDKDF (reference sequence). The V gene lost 0 bases and the J gene lost 0 bases, with 13 bases spanning the gap. The CDR3 contains 17 residues. CDR3 sequence reads: CATSRDLLTASTDTQYF. The CDR3 DNA is TGTGCCACCAGCAGAGATCTCCTTACCGCAAGCACAGATACGCAGTATTTT.

This clonotype was seen ten or more times. The rearrangement links TRBV28 to TRBJ2-7; TRBD2 is a possible D gene (5 bases). Germline CDR1 MDHEN, CDR2 SYDVKM. The CDR3 totals 12 residues. Trimming cost V 5 bases and J 4 bases, with 9 bases left between them. The CDR3, as DNA: TGTGCCAGCAGTCCCAAGCGGTACGAGCAGTACTTC. It codes for CASSPKRYEQYF.

This clonotype was picked up many times. The rearrangement joins TRBV14 to TRBJ2-1; TRBD2 is a possible D gene (6 bases). The CDR3 sequence is 14 residues long. Germline loops: CDR1 SGHDN, CDR2 FVKESK. V shed 2 bases and J shed 9 bases, with 14 bases lying between them. The DNA of the CDR3 is TGTGCCAGCAGCCAAACTAGCTCCATCGGTGAGCAGTTCTTC. Residues: CASSQTSSIGEQFF.

This clonotype was counted many times. The chain couples TRBV5-6 to TRBJ2-7; possibly TRBD1 for D (6 bases). CDR3 size: 13 residues. Germline lookup yields CDR1 SGHDT and CDR2 YYEEEE. Deletions cut 7 bases from V and 0 bases from J, with 11 bases between. The CDR3 bases are TGTGCCAGCCGGTGGACAGACTCCTACGAGCAGTACTTC. This translates into CASRWTDSYEQYF. Full variable domain (remainder filled in from reference TRBV5-6 and TRBJ2-7): DAGVTQSPTHLIKTRGQQVTLRCSPKSGHDTVSWYQQALGQGPQFIFQYYEEEERQRGNFPDRFSGHQFPNYSSELNVNALLLGDSALYLCASRWTDSYEQYFGPGTRLTVT.

The sample holds a few counts of this clonotype. The chain has TRBV7-3 and TRBJ2-2; TRBD2 might be the D (5 bases). The CDR3 runs to 13 residues. Trimming stripped 0 bases from V and 7 bases from J, with 6 bases between. Germline V gene data show CDR1 as SGHTA and CDR2 as FQGTGA. This chain's CDR3 is CASSLTRDGELFF. The CDR3 nucleotides are TGTGCCAGCAGCTTAACGAGGGACGGGGAGCTGTTTTTT.

This clonotype was observed at least ten times. This chain links TRBV11-2 with TRBJ2-3; the match to TRBD2 covers 10 bases. The CDR3 runs to 17 residues. V lost 1 base, J lost 2 bases, and 6 bases stayed unmatched. CDR1 SGHAT and CDR2 FQNNGV come from the germline V gene. The CDR3 here is CASSLGSLAGATDTQYF. The CDR3 coding sequence is TGTGCCAGCAGCTTAGGCTCCCTAGCGGGAGCCACAGATACGCAGTATTTT.

This chain uses TRBV6-5 with TRBJ2-1; 10 positions match TRBD2. The junction had 7 bases not matched to a gene; V was cut back by 2 bases and J by 9 bases. CDR1 is MNHEY and CDR2 is SVGAGI in the germline V gene. This CDR3 comprises 15 residues. This CDR3 is CASSYLAGVGGEQFF. The DNA of the CDR3 is TGTGCCAGCAGTTACCTAGCGGGGGTCGGGGGTGAGCAGTTCTTC.

This clonotype was observed many times. The chain has TRBV4-3 and TRBJ1-2; 9 nucleotides align to TRBD1. Losses at the gene ends were 3 bases for V and 8 bases for J; bases not matched to a gene: 7. This CDR3 has 14 residues. Germline V lookup: CDR1 LGHNA, CDR2 YSLEER. CDR3 in DNA: TGCGCCAGCAGCCAGAGACAGGGGGGTCGGGGCTACACCTTC. Its protein is CASSQRQGGRGYTF.

This clonotype was picked up many times. The chain couples TRBV2 to TRBJ2-7, with D maybe TRBD2 (6 bases). Per the germline V gene, CDR1 is SNHLY and CDR2 is FYNNEI. The CDR3 has 15 amino acids. Trimming shortened V by 4 bases and J by 2 bases, and 15 bases separated the two germline ends. The CDR3 protein is CASSVVAEPAYEQYF. The CDR3 DNA is TGTGCCAGCAGTGTGGTAGCGGAGCCCGCCTACGAGCAGTACTTC.

This rearrangement joins TRBV7-6 to TRBJ1-1; D call uncertain. Per germline, CDR1 SGHVS and CDR2 FNYEAQ. Trimming removed 1 base from V and 11 bases from J, with 14 bases in between. This CDR3 contains 13 residues. CDR3 in DNA: TGTGCCAGCAGCTTAGTAAACGGGGAACCGGCTTTCTTT. It encodes CASSLVNGEPAFF.

This clonotype was recorded many times. V and J are TRBV18 and TRBJ2-3, with D tentatively TRBD1 (6 bases). Germline V gives CDR1 KGHSH, CDR2 LQKENI. The length of the CDR3 is 12 residues. The V gene lost 9 bases and the J gene lost 3 bases, with 10 bases spanning the gap. DNA for the CDR3: TGTGCCAGTCGGACAGAGACAGATACGCAGTATTTT. This codes for CASRTETDTQYF.

This clonotype was detected ten times or more. This chain connects TRBV6-6 to TRBJ2-7; D may correspond to TRBD1 or TRBD2 (5 bases each). Deletions cut 1 base from V and 5 bases from J, with 18 bases between. The CDR3 consists of 16 residues. From germline, CDR1 is MNHNY and CDR2 SVGAGI (reference sequence). CDR3 residues: CASSYFGTVDENEQYF. The CDR3 coding sequence is TGTGCCAGCAGTTACTTTGGGACGGTGGACGAAAACGAGCAGTACTTC.

V and J are TRBV7-7 and TRBJ1-4; D is perhaps TRBD1 (6 bases). The CDR3 covers 15 residues. Per the germline V gene, CDR1 is SSHAT and CDR2 is FNYEAQ (reference sequence). CDR3 loop: CASQDSPATNEKLFF. The DNA for the CDR3 is TGTGCAAGCCAGGACAGCCCTGCAACTAATGAAAAACTGTTTTTT.

This clonotype was seen many times. The V and J genes are TRBV5-1 and TRBJ2-7, with D maybe TRBD1 (5 bases). The CDR3 is made up of 14 amino acids. The V end was cut by 0 bases, the J end by 4 bases, with 11 bases between. Germline V lookup: CDR1 SGHRS, CDR2 YFSETQ. In DNA form, the CDR3 reads TGCGCCAGCAGCTTGGTGGCAGGGCAATACGAGCAGTACTTC. Translating gives CASSLVAGQYEQYF.

This clonotype was seen a few times. This rearrangement joins TRBV7-9 to TRBJ2-7; perhaps TRBD1 as D (6 bases). The germline V and J ends were trimmed by 1 base and 2 bases, with 12 bases remaining between them. The CDR3 runs to 15 residues. The V gene's germline CDR1 is SEHNR and CDR2 FQNEAQ (reference sequence). The CDR3, as DNA: TGTGCCAGCAGCTTAGTTATAGGACAGACCTACGAGCAGTACTTC. Translating gives CASSLVIGQTYEQYF. The full variable domain, in which reference TRBV7-9 and TRBJ2-7 provide the parts outside the CDR3, is DTGVSQNPRHKITKRGQNVTFRCDPISEHNRLYWYRQTLGQGPEFLTYFQNEAQLEKSRLLSDRFSAERPKGSFSTLEIQRTEQGDSAMYLCASSLVIGQTYEQYFGPGTRLTVT.

This chain connects TRBV7-9 to TRBJ2-7; D may be TRBD1 or TRBD2 (6 bases each). CDR1 and CDR2 from the germline V gene are SEHNR and FQNEAQ (reference sequence). CDR3 length: 16 amino acids. Trimming pared 5 bases from V and 3 bases from J, leaving 20 bases between. The CDR3 DNA follows: TGTGCCAGCAGCCCCGTAGAGGGGGGCAAAAACTACGAGCAGTACTTC. Translation gives CASSPVEGGKNYEQYF.